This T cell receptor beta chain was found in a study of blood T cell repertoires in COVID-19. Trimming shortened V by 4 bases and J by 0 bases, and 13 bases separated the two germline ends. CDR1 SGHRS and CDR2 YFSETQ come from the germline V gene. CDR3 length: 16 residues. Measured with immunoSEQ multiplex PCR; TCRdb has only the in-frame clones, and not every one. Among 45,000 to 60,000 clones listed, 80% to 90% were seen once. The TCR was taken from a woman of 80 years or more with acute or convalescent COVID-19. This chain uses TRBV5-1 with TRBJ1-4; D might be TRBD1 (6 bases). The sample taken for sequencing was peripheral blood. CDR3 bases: TGCGCCAGCAGCGGGAGCACAGGGTCAACTAATGAAAAACTGTTTTTT. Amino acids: CASSGSTGSTNEKLFF.